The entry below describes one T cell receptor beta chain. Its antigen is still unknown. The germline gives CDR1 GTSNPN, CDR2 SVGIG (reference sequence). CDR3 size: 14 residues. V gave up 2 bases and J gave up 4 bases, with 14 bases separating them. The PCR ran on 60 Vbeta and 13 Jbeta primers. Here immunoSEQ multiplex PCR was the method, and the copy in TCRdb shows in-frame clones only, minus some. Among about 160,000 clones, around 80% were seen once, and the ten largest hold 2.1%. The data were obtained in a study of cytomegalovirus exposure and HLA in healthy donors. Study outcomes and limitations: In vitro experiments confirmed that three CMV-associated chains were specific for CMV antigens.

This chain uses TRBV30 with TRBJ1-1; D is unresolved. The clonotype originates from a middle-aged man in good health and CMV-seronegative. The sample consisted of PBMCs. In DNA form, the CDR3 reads TGTGCCTGGAGTTTAGCACCCGCGGGCACTGAAGCTTTCTTT. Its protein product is CAWSLAPAGTEAFF.